Following are 8 T cell receptor beta chains from one sample sequenced in a study of STAT3 mutations in large granular lymphocyte leukemia (dated by TCRdb to between 2018 and 2021). Antigen specificity for these receptors is unknown. Library creation used the immunoSEQ multiplex PCR assay. Sourced from immuneACCESS, this table was stored by TCRdb with only in-frame sequences that have V and J called. A share of the clones is absent; for the studies checked, an unresolved V gene accounts for under half, and the remainder has no known explanation. This sample comprises about 42,000 clones, approximately 78% of them detected only once. 0.4% to 0.55% of the sample is held by the ten biggest clonotypes. What the research found in general, with its limitations: Every T-LGLL patient showed at least one immunodominant TCRbeta clonotype, and about half showed multiple immunodominant subclonotypes.

The source material was PBMCs. The receptor set was obtained from a human donor with T large granular lymphocyte leukemia. Some clones in this sample may be carry-over from other donors' samples.

The gene calls are TRBV18 and TRBJ2-5; D gene unclear. In germline, CDR1 is KGHSH, CDR2 LQKENI. The CDR3 loop spans 13 amino acids. V lost 2 bases, J lost 7 bases, and 11 bases lay in between. The CDR3 loop is CASSPRDVGTQYF. The CDR3 DNA follows: TGTGCCAGCTCACCAAGGGATGTGGGGACCCAGTACTTC.

CDR3 nucleotide sequence: TGTGCCAGCAGTCCCTCCGTCACGACGCCCCAGCATTTT. Protein: CASSPSVTTPQHF. The chain couples TRBV27 to TRBJ1-5; no firm D call. CDR1 MNHEY and CDR2 SMNVEV come from the germline V gene (reference sequence). The V gene lost 5 bases and the J gene lost 9 bases, with 14 bases spanning the gap. CDR3 length: 13 amino acids.

The rearrangement links TRBV2 to TRBJ2-2, with 15 bases identical to TRBD2. This CDR3 spans 17 amino acids. Trimming cost V 6 bases and J 1 base; bases outside gene matches: 3. Germline CDR1 SNHLY, CDR2 FYNNEI. This CDR3 is CASRRTSGGVNTGELFF. The CDR3 DNA follows: TGTGCCAGCAGGAGGACTAGCGGGGGGGTGAACACCGGGGAGCTGTTTTTT.

The J gene is TRBJ2-7, the V gene TRBV6-6; D perhaps matches TRBD1 (6 bases). This CDR3 spans 13 amino acids. V lost 6 bases to trimming and J lost 3 bases, with 12 bases between them. Germline assignment: CDR1 MNHNY and CDR2 SVGAGI (reference sequence). The CDR3 nucleotides are TGTGCCAGCAGAAGACAGGAAAGCTACGAGCAGTACGTC. It codes for CASRRQESYEQYV.

The CDR3 bases are TGTGCCAGCAGCTTAGTAGTCAAGTCCTACGAGCAGTACTTC. It encodes CASSLVVKSYEQYF. The rearrangement uses TRBV7-2 and TRBJ2-7, with D hard to call. This CDR3 comprises 14 residues. Germline V gene data show CDR1 as SGHTA and CDR2 as FQGNSA. V was clipped by 1 base and J by 1 base, with 8 bases between them.

The chain carries TRBV29-1 and TRBJ2-5; no clear D gene. The ends were cut back, 0 bases at V and 1 base at J, with 3 bases in the middle. Germline values: CDR1 SQVTM, CDR2 ANQGSEA. The CDR3 is made up of 12 amino acids. In DNA, the CDR3 is TGCAGCGTTGAAGAAGGCCAAGAGACCCAGTACTTC. Amino acids: CSVEEGQETQYF.

V usage is TRBV4-1 and J usage is TRBJ2-1; D remains ambiguous. The CDR3 runs 14 residues. V was cut by 0 bases and J by 7 bases, with 10 bases left in between. Germline loops: CDR1 MGHRA, CDR2 YSYEKL. The CDR3 is CASSQDKLINEQFF. CDR3 bases: TGCGCCAGCAGCCAAGATAAATTGATTAATGAGCAGTTCTTC.

The chain has TRBV4-1 and TRBJ2-2; a possible D gene is TRBD2 (7 bases). There are 15 residues in the CDR3. CDR1 MGHRA and CDR2 YSYEKL come from the germline V gene. Trimming left V 3 bases short and J 4 bases short, with 12 bases between. The CDR3 is CASSHSGGATGELFF. The CDR3 nucleotides read TGCGCCAGCAGCCATTCTGGGGGGGCCACCGGGGAGCTGTTTTTT.